This TCR beta chain was profiled in a study of blood T cell repertoires in COVID-19. Sequenced by immunoSEQ multiplex PCR; TCRdb stores in-frame clones only, minus some. The sample holds approximately 280,000 clones; approximately 86% are singletons and the top ten take almost 9.5%. CDR3 length equals 15 residues. Germline CDR1 and CDR2: SGHTA and FQGNSA. V shed 3 bases, J shed 5 bases, and the junction held 9 bases outside the gene matches. The V call is TRBV7-2, the J call TRBJ2-7; 8 positions match TRBD1. The source of this sequence is a man younger than 30 with active or convalescent COVID-19. Input material: peripheral blood. CDR3 in amino acids: CASSFDRGPPHEQYF. CDR3 nucleotide sequence: TGTGCCAGCAGCTTTGACAGGGGCCCTCCACACGAGCAGTACTTC.